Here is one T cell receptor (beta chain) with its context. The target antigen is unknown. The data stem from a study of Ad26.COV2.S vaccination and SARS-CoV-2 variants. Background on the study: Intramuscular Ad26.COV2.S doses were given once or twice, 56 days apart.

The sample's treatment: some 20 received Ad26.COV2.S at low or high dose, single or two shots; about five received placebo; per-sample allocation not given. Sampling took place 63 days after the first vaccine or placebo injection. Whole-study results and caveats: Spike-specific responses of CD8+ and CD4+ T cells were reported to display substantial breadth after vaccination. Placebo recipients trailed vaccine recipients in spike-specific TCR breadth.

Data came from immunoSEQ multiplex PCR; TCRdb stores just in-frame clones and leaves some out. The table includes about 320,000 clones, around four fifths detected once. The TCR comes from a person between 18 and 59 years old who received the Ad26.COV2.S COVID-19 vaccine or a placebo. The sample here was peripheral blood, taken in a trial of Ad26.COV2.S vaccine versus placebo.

The CDR3 reads CASSDNSNQPQHF. The CDR3 DNA reads TGCGCCAGCAGTGACAATAGCAATCAGCCCCAGCATTTT. The chain uses TRBV10-2 and TRBJ1-5, with no clear D. With 3 bases removed from V and 0 bases from J, the gap between germline ends came to 3 bases. Germline assignment: CDR1 WSHSY and CDR2 SAAADI. The CDR3 spans 13 residues.